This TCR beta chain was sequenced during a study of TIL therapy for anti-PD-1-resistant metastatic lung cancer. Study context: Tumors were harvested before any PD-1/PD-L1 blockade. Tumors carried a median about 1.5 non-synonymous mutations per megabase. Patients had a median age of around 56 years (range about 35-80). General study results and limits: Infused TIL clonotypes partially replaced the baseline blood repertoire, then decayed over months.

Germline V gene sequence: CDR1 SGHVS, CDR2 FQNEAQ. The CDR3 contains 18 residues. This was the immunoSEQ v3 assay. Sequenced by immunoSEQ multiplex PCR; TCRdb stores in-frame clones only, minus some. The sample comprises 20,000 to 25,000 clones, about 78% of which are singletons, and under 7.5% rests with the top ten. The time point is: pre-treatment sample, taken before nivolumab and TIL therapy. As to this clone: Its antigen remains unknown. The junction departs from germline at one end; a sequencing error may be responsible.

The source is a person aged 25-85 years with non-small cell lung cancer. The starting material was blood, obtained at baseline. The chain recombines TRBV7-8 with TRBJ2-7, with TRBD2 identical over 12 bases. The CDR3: CASSLAPTGRTSGNSRSF. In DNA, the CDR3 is TGTGCCAGCAGCTTAGCGCCCACAGGCCGGACTAGCGGGAACTCCAGGTCCTTC.